The rows below give T cell receptor beta chains drawn from one sample of a study of OX40 agonist ivuxolimab in advanced cancers. Repertoires were generated with immunoSEQ multiplex PCR, while TCRdb's copy carries only in-frame clones and drops some. The sample includes fewer than 50,000 clones, approximately 80% of them seen just once. The sequenced sample was CD4+ or CD8+ T cells sorted from blood, obtained in a trial of the OX40 agonist ivuxolimab. The receptors come from an adult with an advanced solid tumor such as melanoma, head and neck, liver or kidney cancer. Both conserved end residues are trimmed from each CDR3. Fields, in order: J gene, V gene, D gene, CDR3 protein. A D gene is named only where the DNA matches it firmly.

j_gene: TRBJ1-3
v_gene: TRBV5-1
d_gene: NA
CDR3aa: ASSSAVAGNTIY

j_gene: TRBJ1-6
v_gene: TRBV6-5
d_gene: NA
CDR3aa: ASSRTGSPLH

j_gene: TRBJ1-4
v_gene: TRBV11-2
d_gene: NA
CDR3aa: ASSPRAGNNEKLF

j_gene: TRBJ2-5
v_gene: TRBV5-1
d_gene: NA
CDR3aa: ASSLTPGETQY

j_gene: TRBJ2-7
v_gene: TRBV30
d_gene: NA
CDR3aa: AWNFKLGGGTSYEQY

j_gene: TRBJ2-5
v_gene: TRBV30
d_gene: NA
CDR3aa: AWSRTQETQY

j_gene: TRBJ2-7
v_gene: TRBV4-3
d_gene: TRBD2
CDR3aa: ASRATSGTYEQY

j_gene: TRBJ1-5
v_gene: TRBV7-3
d_gene: NA
CDR3aa: ASSLQGFGQPQH

j_gene: TRBJ2-7
v_gene: TRBV6-1
d_gene: NA
CDR3aa: ASSEDPTYEQY

j_gene: TRBJ1-5
v_gene: TRBV6-6
d_gene: NA
CDR3aa: ASSSDAGTNQPQH

j_gene: TRBJ1-1
v_gene: TRBV18
d_gene: NA
CDR3aa: ASSPLRDRGLDF

j_gene: TRBJ2-3
v_gene: TRBV2
d_gene: TRBD2
CDR3aa: ASSALAGAGTDTQY

j_gene: TRBJ1-2
v_gene: TRBV14
d_gene: NA
CDR3aa: ASSLDRAGYT

j_gene: TRBJ2-3
v_gene: TRBV5-5
d_gene: TRBD2
CDR3aa: ASSSSAGGDTQY

j_gene: TRBJ2-7
v_gene: TRBV6-5
d_gene: NA
CDR3aa: ASSGINYEQY

j_gene: TRBJ2-1
v_gene: TRBV5-1
d_gene: NA
CDR3aa: ASSLDMGGNEQF

j_gene: TRBJ2-5
v_gene: TRBV7-3
d_gene: NA
CDR3aa: ASSLGLKGGETQY

j_gene: TRBJ2-3
v_gene: TRBV28
d_gene: TRBD2
CDR3aa: ASSFPSGDTQY

j_gene: TRBJ2-5
v_gene: TRBV5-4
d_gene: NA
CDR3aa: ASSRDRSETQY

j_gene: TRBJ2-7
v_gene: TRBV5-6
d_gene: NA
CDR3aa: ASGSGSYEQY

j_gene: TRBJ2-7
v_gene: TRBV7-6
d_gene: NA
CDR3aa: ASSYNYEQY

j_gene: TRBJ1-2
v_gene: TRBV12-5
d_gene: TRBD1
CDR3aa: ASGPSPTGGGYT

j_gene: TRBJ1-4
v_gene: TRBV9
d_gene: NA
CDR3aa: ASSRDMNEKLF

j_gene: TRBJ1-2
v_gene: TRBV7-8
d_gene: NA
CDR3aa: ASSLTGTNLYGYT

j_gene: TRBJ2-3
v_gene: TRBV28
d_gene: TRBD2
CDR3aa: ASSFVAGTDTQY

j_gene: TRBJ2-7
v_gene: TRBV9
d_gene: NA
CDR3aa: ASSLDSLGYEQY

j_gene: TRBJ2-7
v_gene: TRBV5-1
d_gene: NA
CDR3aa: ASSRTVYEQY

j_gene: TRBJ2-5
v_gene: TRBV2
d_gene: TRBD2
CDR3aa: ASSSSGGNQETQY

j_gene: TRBJ2-7
v_gene: TRBV7-3
d_gene: TRBD1
CDR3aa: ASSLQGQGVGQVSEQY

j_gene: TRBJ1-6
v_gene: TRBV6-5
d_gene: NA
CDR3aa: ASRQWDSPLH

j_gene: TRBJ2-7
v_gene: TRBV7-9
d_gene: NA
CDR3aa: ASSLGSFEQY

j_gene: NA
v_gene: TRBV28
d_gene: TRBD2
CDR3aa: ASIALGTSGSYEQY

j_gene: TRBJ1-3
v_gene: TRBV11-2
d_gene: NA
CDR3aa: ASSLRDSRNTGNTIY

j_gene: TRBJ2-5
v_gene: TRBV25-1
d_gene: NA
CDR3aa: ASSENPPGQETQY

j_gene: TRBJ1-5
v_gene: TRBV19
d_gene: NA
CDR3aa: ASSIARWRSNQPQH

j_gene: TRBJ2-4
v_gene: TRBV5-6
d_gene: NA
CDR3aa: ASSFGGSKNIQY

j_gene: TRBJ2-1
v_gene: TRBV5-1
d_gene: TRBD2
CDR3aa: ASSAGGSYNEQF

j_gene: TRBJ2-1
v_gene: TRBV7-8
d_gene: NA
CDR3aa: ASSPSRTGYNEQF

j_gene: TRBJ2-7
v_gene: TRBV9
d_gene: TRBD1
CDR3aa: ASSQGDEQY

j_gene: TRBJ1-2
v_gene: TRBV10-2
d_gene: TRBD1
CDR3aa: ASSRDRGQGYGYT

j_gene: TRBJ2-7
v_gene: TRBV5-1
d_gene: NA
CDR3aa: ASSSGRRLY

j_gene: TRBJ2-7
v_gene: TRBV10-3
d_gene: NA
CDR3aa: AISEGGVEQY

j_gene: TRBJ2-1
v_gene: TRBV14
d_gene: TRBD2
CDR3aa: ASSPHLLAGADNEQF

j_gene: TRBJ1-1
v_gene: TRBV19
d_gene: NA
CDR3aa: ASSDRFMNTEAF

j_gene: TRBJ1-2
v_gene: TRBV6-1
d_gene: NA
CDR3aa: ASRDRPQNYGYT

j_gene: TRBJ2-3
v_gene: TRBV5-1
d_gene: TRBD1
CDR3aa: ASSLEQGARTDTQY

j_gene: TRBJ2-1
v_gene: TRBV18
d_gene: TRBD2
CDR3aa: ASSPGLAGNNEQF

j_gene: TRBJ2-5
v_gene: TRBV7-9
d_gene: NA
CDR3aa: ASSLYGGPQETQY

j_gene: TRBJ1-6
v_gene: TRBV7-9
d_gene: TRBD1
CDR3aa: ASSPGQGYNSPLH

j_gene: TRBJ2-5
v_gene: TRBV5-8
d_gene: NA
CDR3aa: ASRSSSLETQY

j_gene: TRBJ1-2
v_gene: TRBV19
d_gene: NA
CDR3aa: ASSEQNSNYGYT

j_gene: TRBJ1-2
v_gene: TRBV5-1
d_gene: TRBD1
CDR3aa: ASSPDRGLGGYT

j_gene: TRBJ2-6
v_gene: TRBV4-2
d_gene: NA
CDR3aa: ASSRSDSSGANVLT

j_gene: TRBJ2-2
v_gene: TRBV29-1
d_gene: TRBD1
CDR3aa: SVWTGRTGELF

j_gene: TRBJ2-7
v_gene: TRBV29-1
d_gene: TRBD2
CDR3aa: SVEEGRAPYEQY